This T cell receptor beta chain was sequenced during a study of blood T cell repertoires in COVID-19. Study in general: Both acute and convalescent COVID-19 samples were obtained from the United States, Italy and Spain. From T cells, B-cell-depleted T cells, or PBMCs came the material, which was cDNA or gDNA.

Seattle participants joined during active infection and were tracked over time. In the original workflow: The assay estimated nucleated cells by amplifying reference gene primers. The protocol was immunoSEQ multiplex PCR, while the TCRdb copy is restricted to in-frame clones and leaves out a portion. V, J and clone size are those of that table, while D and trimming were read from the DNA. The table includes over 150,000 clones, 90% to 95% detected once. Trimming stripped 3 bases from V and 3 bases from J, with 8 bases between. CDR1 DFQATT and CDR2 SNEGSKA come from the germline V gene (reference sequence). The CDR3 is made up of 12 amino acids.

The TCR originated in a man aged 30-40 years with COVID-19, enrolled during active disease. Sequenced input: peripheral blood. V usage is TRBV20-1 and J usage is TRBJ1-1, with D possibly matching TRBD1 (5 bases). The CDR3 loop is CSASEGDTEAFF. The DNA for the CDR3 is TGCAGTGCTAGTGAAGGGGACACTGAAGCTTTCTTT.